Presented here are 8 T cell receptor beta chains from one specimen sequenced in a study of shared clonotypes between healthy human individuals. Only in-frame clones appear in the TCRdb table, and some are missing; sequencing was by immunoSEQ multiplex PCR. The data contain millions of clones, about 92% of them singletons. Selected positively for CCR7 and CD45RO-negative, naive CD8 cells excluded terminally differentiated effector memory CD45RA+ cells. Sequenced material: naive CD8+ T cells from PBMCs. The receptors here all came from a man between 18 and 35 years old in good health. Some clones in this sample may be carry-over from other donors' samples.

This chain joins TRBV4-1 and TRBJ1-1; D is undetermined. The CDR3 sequence is 15 residues long. Germline values: CDR1 MGHRA, CDR2 YSYEKL. V was clipped by 4 bases and J by 5 bases, with 17 bases between them. The CDR3: CASSPPGRAGTEAFF. The CDR3 region has the DNA TGCGCCAGCAGCCCCCCAGGCCGGGCGGGGACTGAAGCTTTCTTT.

Regarding this clone: Other DNA sequences in this specimen translate into the identical CDR3. The CDR3, as DNA: TGTGCCAGCAGTTTAAGAGGACAGTCCTACGAGCAGTACTTC. Residues: CASSLRGQSYEQYF. J is TRBJ2-7 and V is TRBV27, with D perhaps matching TRBD1 (6 bases). The germline V gene has CDR1 MNHEY and CDR2 SMNVEV (reference sequence). CDR3 length: 14 amino acids. Trimming took off 2 bases at V and 1 base at J, with 9 bases between the two ends.

This sequence joins TRBV15 and TRBJ2-7; D is unclear. Germline lookup yields CDR1 LNHNV and CDR2 YYDKDF (reference sequence). Deletions cut 1 base from V and 3 bases from J, with 13 bases between. This CDR3 region has 15 residues. The CDR3 sequence is CATSRVTDRHYEQYF. The CDR3 DNA follows: TGTGCCACCAGCAGAGTTACAGATAGACACTACGAGCAGTACTTC.

The chain combines TRBV6-5 with TRBJ2-1, with no clear D. Germline CDR1 and CDR2: MNHEY and SVGAGI. Trimming pared 10 bases from V and 5 bases from J, leaving 18 bases between. This CDR3 contains 14 residues. The DNA of the CDR3 is TGTGCCACCGGTAGAGTGGAAGGGAACAATGAGCAGTTCTTC. This encodes CATGRVEGNNEQFF.

The chain has TRBV7-8 and TRBJ2-7; D ambiguous. CDR3 length: 14 residues. Germline V CDR1 and CDR2: SGHVS, FQNEAQ. Trimming removed 5 bases from V and 2 bases from J, with 13 bases in between. CDR3 sequence: CASSPKAVTYEQYF. For the CDR3, the DNA is TGTGCCAGCAGCCCAAAGGCCGTCACCTACGAGCAGTACTTC.

This clone was detected once. This chain joins TRBV10-2 and TRBJ2-5; 10 nucleotides agree with TRBD2. V was pared by 2 bases and J by 5 bases, with 14 bases of the junction left unmatched. Germline V gene data show CDR1 as WSHSY and CDR2 as SAAADI. The length of the CDR3 is 18 residues. The CDR3 is CASSERLAGGLGMETQYF. The CDR3, as DNA: TGCGCCAGCAGTGAGAGACTAGCGGGCGGGCTAGGTATGGAGACCCAGTACTTC.

This clone was counted a single time. At one boundary the junction diverges from the germline segment, which might be a read error. This chain links TRBV7-2 with TRBJ2-1; D tentatively reads TRBD1 or TRBD2 (5 bases each). Germline loops: CDR1 SGHTA, CDR2 FQGNSA. The CDR3 consists of 13 residues. This CDR3 reads CASSSGTYDEQFF. CDR3 bases: TGTGCCAGCAGCTCCGGGACCTACGATGAGCAGTTCTTC.

J is TRBJ2-1 and V is TRBV7-9, with unresolved D. Germline V lookup: CDR1 SEHNR, CDR2 FQNEAQ (reference sequence). The V gene lost 5 bases and the J gene lost 4 bases, with 9 bases spanning the gap. This CDR3 has 13 residues. The CDR3 loop is CASSLIPYNEQFF. CDR3 DNA sequence: TGTGCCAGCAGCCTCATCCCGTACAATGAGCAGTTCTTC.